A selection of T cell receptor beta chains follows, all from one sample in a study of vaccination effects on CD4 cells after COVID-19. Repertoires were generated with immunoSEQ multiplex PCR, while TCRdb's copy carries only in-frame clones and drops some. Of around 24,000 clones in the sample, around 74% are singletons; the top ten hold about 3.5%. What these receptors recognize is not known. Here the sequenced sample was CD4+ T cells from PBMCs cultured with SARS-CoV-2 spike peptides, taken before COVID-19 vaccination. The receptors were gathered from a human donor who received a COVID-19 vaccine. Each CDR3 is given with its conserved first and last residue. D genes are given only for firm matches. Expanded clones are given a class, and other clones once, few, many or no size at all.

V gene	clone size	J gene	CDR3 length	D gene	CDR3 protein	CDR3 DNA
TRBV5-1	NA	TRBJ2-5	16	TRBD2	CASSLMGLAGQETQYF	TGCGCCAGCAGCTTAATGGGACTAGCGGGGCAAGAGACCCAGTACTTC
TRBV27	few	TRBJ2-7	14	TRBD1	CASSSYRGAYEQYF	TGTGCCAGCAGTTCCTACAGGGGGGCCTACGAGCAGTACTTC
TRBV4-2	NA	TRBJ1-1	14	NA	CASSQDGSNTEAFF	TGTGCCAGCAGCCAAGATGGTAGCAACACTGAAGCTTTCTTT
TRBV6-5	NA	TRBJ1-5	11	NA	CASGRDQPQHF	TGTGCCAGCGGCAGGGATCAGCCCCAGCATTTT
TRBV7-9	NA	TRBJ2-1	12	NA	CASSLEGNVLFF	TGTGCCAGCAGCTTAGAGGGGAATGTGCTGTTCTTC
TRBV5-4	NA	TRBJ1-1	14	TRBD1	CASSWDRANTEAFF	TGTGCCAGCAGCTGGGACAGAGCAAACACTGAAGCTTTCTTT
TRBV20-1	NA	TRBJ2-3	13	NA	CSASQGATDTQYF	TGCAGTGCTAGTCAGGGTGCCACAGATACGCAGTATTTT
TRBV30	once	TRBJ2-5	15	TRBD2	CAWSVRGGGQETQYF	TGTGCCTGGAGTGTACGGGGCGGGGGGCAAGAGACCCAGTACTTC
TRBV14	NA	TRBJ1-2	14	TRBD1	CASSLQGANYGYTF	TGTGCCAGCAGTTTACAGGGGGCGAACTATGGCTACACCTTC
TRBV27	NA	TRBJ1-6	14	NA	CASKPDSLNSPLHF	TGTGCCAGCAAACCGGACTCACTTAATTCACCCCTCCACTTT
TRBV27	NA	TRBJ2-1	12	NA	CASKRTESEQFF	TGTGCCAGCAAACGGACGGAAAGTGAGCAGTTCTTC
TRBV3-1/TRBV3-2	few	TRBJ1-1	13	NA	CASSQGMNTEAFF	TGTGCCAGCAGCCAGGGGATGAACACTGAAGCTTTCTTT
TRBV11-1	NA	TRBJ1-2	17	NA	CASSLARSDGNNYGYTF	TGTGCCAGCAGCTTAGCGCGGTCCGACGGCAATAACTATGGCTACACCTTC
TRBV5-1	NA	TRBJ2-3	14	TRBD1	CASSRDRETDTQYF	TGCGCCAGCAGCAGGGACAGGGAAACAGATACGCAGTATTTT
TRBV6-1	NA	TRBJ1-3	16	TRBD1	CASSGGQENSGNTIYF	TGTGCCAGCAGTGGCGGACAGGAGAACTCTGGAAACACCATATATTTT
TRBV2	NA	TRBJ1-1	13	NA	CASSEAPDTEAFF	TGTGCCAGCAGTGAAGCCCCGGACACTGAAGCTTTCTTT
TRBV2	NA	TRBJ2-1	15	TRBD1	CASNPTGESYNEQFF	TGTGCCAGCAACCCGACAGGGGAGTCCTACAATGAGCAGTTCTTC
TRBV3-1/TRBV3-2	NA	TRBJ2-3	16	TRBD2	CASRPLSGGDGDTQYF	TGTGCCAGCAGACCCCTTAGCGGGGGGGATGGAGATACGCAGTATTTT
TRBV19	NA	TRBJ1-2	14	TRBD1	CASSILAGGYGYTF	TGTGCCAGTAGTATCCTCGCAGGGGGCTATGGCTACACCTTC
TRBV6-7	NA	TRBJ1-4	16	NA	CASSHDRCATNEKLFF	TGTGCCAGCAGCCACGACCGGTGTGCAACTAATGAAAAACTGTTTTTT
TRBV5-6	NA	TRBJ2-1	11	NA	CASSLYNEQFF	TGTGCCAGCAGCTTATACAATGAGCAGTTCTTC
TRBV7-9	NA	TRBJ2-1	17	TRBD2	CASSLNSLAARYNEQFF	TGTGCCAGCAGCTTAAATTCACTAGCGGCTCGATACAATGAGCAGTTCTTC
TRBV5-1	NA	TRBJ2-1	14	NA	CASSLWERHNEQFF	TGCGCCAGCAGCTTGTGGGAACGGCACAATGAGCAGTTCTTC
TRBV30	NA	TRBJ2-5	10	NA	CAWSSETQYF	TGTGCCTGGAGTTCGGAGACCCAGTACTTC
TRBV4-1	few	TRBJ1-6	16	NA	CASSQGPARGHSPLHF	TGCGCCAGCAGCCAAGGGCCCGCGAGAGGTCATTCACCCCTCCACTTT
TRBV11-2	NA	TRBJ2-3	13	NA	CASSLEEYDTQYF	TGTGCCAGCAGCTTGGAGGAATACGATACGCAGTATTTT
TRBV11-2	NA	TRBJ2-3	16	TRBD2	CASSLETSGSYNTQYF	TGTGCCAGCAGCTTAGAGACTAGCGGGAGTTATAATACGCAGTATTTT
TRBV4-1	NA	TRBJ2-1	19	TRBD2	CASSHVGLAGGLVVNEQFF	TGCGCCAGCAGCCATGTAGGACTAGCGGGGGGGCTTGTGGTCAATGAGCAGTTCTTC
TRBV27	NA	TRBJ1-6	14	NA	CASSLYQYNSPLHF	TGTGCCAGCAGTTTATATCAGTATAATTCACCCCTCCACTTT
TRBV11-2	NA	TRBJ1-1	17	TRBD1	CASSDIITGAISTEAFF	TGTGCCAGCAGCGACATAATAACAGGGGCTATAAGTACTGAAGCTTTCTTT
TRBV2	NA	TRBJ1-5	14	NA	CASRGTYSNQPQHF	TGTGCCAGCAGAGGGACCTATAGCAATCAGCCCCAGCATTTT
TRBV6-1	few	TRBJ2-1	14	NA	CASSDGTYSNEQFF	TGTGCCAGCAGTGACGGCACTTACTCGAATGAGCAGTTCTTC
TRBV6-4	NA	TRBJ2-3	18	NA	CASSDGGRTLGNTDTQYF	TGTGCCAGCAGTGATGGGGGCAGGACTTTGGGGAATACAGATACGCAGTATTTT
TRBV5-4	once	TRBJ1-2	15	NA	CASKGGGGDRYGYTF	TGTGCCAGCAAAGGCGGGGGGGGCGATAGATATGGCTACACCTTC
TRBV10-2	NA	TRBJ2-3	15	TRBD1	CASSEGTAFTDTQYF	TGCGCCAGCAGTGAGGGGACAGCATTCACAGATACGCAGTATTTT
TRBV21-1	once	TRBJ1-6	14	NA	CASSKVTVNSPLHF	TGTGCCAGCAGCAAAGTTACGGTTAATTCACCCCTCCACTTT
TRBV30	NA	TRBJ2-3	16	TRBD2	CAWTPGTRGGADTQYF	TGTGCCTGGACCCCAGGAACGCGGGGGGGCGCAGATACGCAGTATTTT
TRBV24-1	NA	TRBJ2-1	16	TRBD2	CATSDSWTSSYNEQFF	TGTGCCACCAGTGATTCATGGACTAGCAGCTACAATGAGCAGTTCTTC
TRBV11-1	NA	TRBJ2-7	13	NA	CASSLTSSYEQYF	TGTGCCAGCAGCTTAACTAGCTCCTACGAGCAGTACTTC
TRBV14	NA	TRBJ2-1	20	NA	CASSLTGLIGGLSSYNEQFF	TGTGCCAGCAGCCTTACGGGACTTATAGGGGGCTTGAGCTCCTACAATGAGCAGTTCTTC
TRBV6-4	NA	TRBJ1-2	13	NA	CASSDEGDYGYTF	TGTGCCAGCAGTGACGAGGGCGACTATGGCTACACCTTC
TRBV10-3	once	TRBJ2-7	15	TRBD1	CATASGTGDSYEQYF	TGTGCCACCGCCTCCGGGACAGGGGACTCCTACGAGCAGTACTTC
TRBV11-2	NA	TRBJ2-5	15	NA	CASSLGGTTQETQYF	TGTGCCAGCAGCTTAGGTGGAACGACCCAAGAGACCCAGTACTTC
TRBV6-4	NA	TRBJ2-3	16	NA	CASSDSGLTPTDTQYF	TGTGCCAGCAGTGACTCGGGACTCACCCCCACAGATACGCAGTATTTT
TRBV2	NA	TRBJ2-2	12	NA	CASQGSTGELFF	TGTGCCAGTCAGGGGTCCACCGGGGAGCTGTTTTTT
TRBV5-1	NA	TRBJ1-5	15	NA	CASSLEGDTHQPQHF	TGCGCCAGCAGCTTGGAGGGGGACACTCATCAGCCCCAGCATTTT
TRBV12-3/TRBV12-4	NA	TRBJ1-2	13	NA	CASTLGVDGGYTF	TGTGCCAGCACTCTGGGGGTCGACGGTGGCTACACCTTC